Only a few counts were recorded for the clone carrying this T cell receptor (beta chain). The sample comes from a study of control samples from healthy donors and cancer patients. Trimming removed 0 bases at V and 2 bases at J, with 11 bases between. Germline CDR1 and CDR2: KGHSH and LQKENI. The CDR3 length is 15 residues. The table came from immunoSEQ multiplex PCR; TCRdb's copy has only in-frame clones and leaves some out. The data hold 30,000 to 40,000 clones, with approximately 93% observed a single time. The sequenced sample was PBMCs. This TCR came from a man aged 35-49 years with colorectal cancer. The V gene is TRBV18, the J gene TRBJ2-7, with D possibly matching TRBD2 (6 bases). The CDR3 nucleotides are TGTGCCAGCTCACCACCGGGGCTAGCGACCTACGAGCAGTACTTC. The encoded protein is CASSPPGLATYEQYF. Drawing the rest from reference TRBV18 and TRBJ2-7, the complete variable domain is NAGVMQNPRHLVRRRGQEARLRCSPMKGHSHVYWYRQLPEEGLKFMVYLQKENIIDESGMPKERFSAEFPKEGPSILRIQQVVRGDSAAYFCASSPPGLATYEQYFGPGTRLTVT.